This T cell receptor beta chain was captured by sequencing in a study of blood T cell repertoires in COVID-19. Study as a whole: COVID-19 samples from acute and convalescent phases originated in the United States, Italy and Spain. From T cells, B-cell-depleted T cells, or PBMCs came the material, which was cDNA or gDNA.

Germline V gene lookup returns CDR1 MNHEY and CDR2 SVGAGI. With 0 bases removed from V and 10 bases from J, the gap between germline ends came to 9 bases. The CDR3 spans 12 residues. In the study's own analysis: Reference gene primer amplification in the assay estimated nucleated cell counts. Here immunoSEQ multiplex PCR was the method, and the copy in TCRdb shows in-frame clones only, minus some. Clone size and V and J calls were adopted from that table, with D and trimming inferred from the DNA. The sample shows around 160,000 clones, about 81% of them seen only once. The receptor was isolated from a man between 60 and 75 years old with active or convalescent COVID-19. V usage is TRBV6-5 and J usage is TRBJ1-2; maybe TRBD1 (5 bases). Sequencing was carried out using peripheral blood. In nucleotides, the CDR3 is TGTGCCAGCAGTTACTCGGGGGGGACCTACACCTTC. This codes for CASSYSGGTYTF.